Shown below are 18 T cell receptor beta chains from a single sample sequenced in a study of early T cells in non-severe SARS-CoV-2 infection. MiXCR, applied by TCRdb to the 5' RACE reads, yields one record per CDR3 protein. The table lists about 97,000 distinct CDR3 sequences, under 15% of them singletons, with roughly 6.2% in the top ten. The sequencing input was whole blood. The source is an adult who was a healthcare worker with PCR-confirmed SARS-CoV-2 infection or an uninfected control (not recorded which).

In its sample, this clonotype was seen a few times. CDR3 in amino acids: CASSQEGNIQYF. The CDR3 coding sequence is TGCGCCAGCAGCCAAGAGGGAAACATTCAGTACTTC. J is TRBJ2-4 and V is TRBV4-1; D is uncertain. Germline CDR1 reads MGHRA; CDR2 reads YSYEKL. V was cut by 0 bases and J by 6 bases, with 3 bases left in between. CDR3 size: 12 residues.

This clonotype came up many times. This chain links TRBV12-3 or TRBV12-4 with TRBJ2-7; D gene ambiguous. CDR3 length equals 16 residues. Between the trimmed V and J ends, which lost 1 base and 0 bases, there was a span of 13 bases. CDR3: CASSLGWIQPSYEQYF. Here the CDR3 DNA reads TGTGCCAGCAGTTTAGGGTGGATCCAGCCCTCCTACGAGCAGTACTTC.

CDR3 coding DNA: TGTGCCAGCAGCCAGACAGCGAACACCGGGGAGCTGTTTTTT. Its translation is CASSQTANTGELFF. The gene calls are TRBV7-9 and TRBJ2-2; tentatively, D is TRBD1 (5 bases). This CDR3 contains 14 residues. Deletions cut 5 bases from V and 0 bases from J, with 7 bases between. The germline V gene encodes CDR1 SEHNR and CDR2 FQNEAQ (reference sequence).

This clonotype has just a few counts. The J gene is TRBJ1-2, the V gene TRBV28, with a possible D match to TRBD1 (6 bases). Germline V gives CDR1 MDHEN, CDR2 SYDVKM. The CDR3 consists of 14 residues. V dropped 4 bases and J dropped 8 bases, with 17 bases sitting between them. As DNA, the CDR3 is TGTGCCAGCAGTTCCCCTCAACAGGGTAGGGGCTACACCTTC. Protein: CASSSPQQGRGYTF.

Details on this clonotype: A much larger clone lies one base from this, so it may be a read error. The CDR3 DNA reads as TGTGCCAGCAGCTATCGGAATACTAACTATGGCTACATCTTC. Its translation is CASSYRNTNYGYIF. The chain links TRBV7-9 to TRBJ1-2; no clear D. Germline loops: CDR1 SEHNR, CDR2 FQNEAQ (reference sequence). There are 14 residues in the CDR3.

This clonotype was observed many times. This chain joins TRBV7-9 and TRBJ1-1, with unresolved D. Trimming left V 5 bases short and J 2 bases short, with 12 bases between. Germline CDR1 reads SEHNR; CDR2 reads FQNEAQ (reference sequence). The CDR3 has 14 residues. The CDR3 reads CASSPRGYNTEAFF. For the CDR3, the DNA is TGTGCCAGCAGCCCCCGGGGTTACAACACTGAAGCTTTCTTT.

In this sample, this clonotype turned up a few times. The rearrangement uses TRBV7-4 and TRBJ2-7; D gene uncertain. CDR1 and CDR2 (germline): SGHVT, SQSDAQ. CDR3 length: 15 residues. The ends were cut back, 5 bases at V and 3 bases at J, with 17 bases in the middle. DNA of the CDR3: TGTGCCAGCAGCCCCAGATGTGACGGCGACTACGAGCAGTACTTC. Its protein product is CASSPRCDGDYEQYF. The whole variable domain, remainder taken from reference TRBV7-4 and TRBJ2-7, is GAGVSQSPRYKVAKRGRDVALRCDSISGHVTLYWYRQTLGQGSEVLTYSQSDAQRDKSGRPSGRFSAERPERSVSTLKIQRTEQGDSAVYLCASSPRCDGDYEQYFGPGTRLTVT.

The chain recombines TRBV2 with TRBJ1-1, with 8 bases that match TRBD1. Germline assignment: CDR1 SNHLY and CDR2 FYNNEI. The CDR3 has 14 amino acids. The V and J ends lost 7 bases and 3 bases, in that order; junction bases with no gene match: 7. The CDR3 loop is CASMVSGGYTEAFF. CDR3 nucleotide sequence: TGTGCCAGCATGGTTTCAGGGGGCTACACTGAAGCTTTCTTT.

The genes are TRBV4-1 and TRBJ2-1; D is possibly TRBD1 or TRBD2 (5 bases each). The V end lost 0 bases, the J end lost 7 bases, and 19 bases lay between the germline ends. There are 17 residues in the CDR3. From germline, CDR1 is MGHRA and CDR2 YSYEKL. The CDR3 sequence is CASSQDQGPSARNEQFF. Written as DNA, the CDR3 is TGCGCCAGCAGCCAAGATCAGGGACCCAGCGCCAGGAATGAGCAGTTCTTC.

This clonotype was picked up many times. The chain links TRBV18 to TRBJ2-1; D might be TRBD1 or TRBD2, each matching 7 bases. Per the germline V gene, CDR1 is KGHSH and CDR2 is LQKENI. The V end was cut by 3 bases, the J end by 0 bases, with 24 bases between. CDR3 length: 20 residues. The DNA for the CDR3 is TGTGCCAGCTCACCGGGTGTGGGAGCGGGAAGGGGGCCCTCCTACAATGAGCAGTTCTTC. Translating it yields CASSPGVGAGRGPSYNEQFF. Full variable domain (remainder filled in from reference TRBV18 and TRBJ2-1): NAGVMQNPRHLVRRRGQEARLRCSPMKGHSHVYWYRQLPEEGLKFMVYLQKENIIDESGMPKERFSAEFPKEGPSILRIQQVVRGDSAAYFCASSPGVGAGRGPSYNEQFFGPGTRLTVL.

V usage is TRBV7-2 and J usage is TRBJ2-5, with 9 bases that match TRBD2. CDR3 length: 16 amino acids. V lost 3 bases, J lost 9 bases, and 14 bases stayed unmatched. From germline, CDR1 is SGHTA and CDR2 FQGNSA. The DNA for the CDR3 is TGTGCCAGCAGCTTGACCTCCCTAGCGGGACTTGGGTCCCAGTACTTC. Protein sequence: CASSLTSLAGLGSQYF.

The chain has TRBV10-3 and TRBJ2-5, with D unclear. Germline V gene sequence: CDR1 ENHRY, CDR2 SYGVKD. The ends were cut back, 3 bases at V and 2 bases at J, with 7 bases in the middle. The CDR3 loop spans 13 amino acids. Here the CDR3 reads CAISDSPQETQYF. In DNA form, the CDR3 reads TGTGCCATCAGTGACTCCCCTCAAGAGACCCAGTACTTC.

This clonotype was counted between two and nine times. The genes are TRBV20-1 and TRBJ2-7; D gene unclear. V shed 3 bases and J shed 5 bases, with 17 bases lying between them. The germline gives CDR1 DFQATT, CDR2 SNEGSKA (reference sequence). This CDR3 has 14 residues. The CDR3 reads CSARRPKESHEQYF. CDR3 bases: TGCAGTGCTAGGCGGCCCAAGGAATCCCACGAGCAGTACTTC.

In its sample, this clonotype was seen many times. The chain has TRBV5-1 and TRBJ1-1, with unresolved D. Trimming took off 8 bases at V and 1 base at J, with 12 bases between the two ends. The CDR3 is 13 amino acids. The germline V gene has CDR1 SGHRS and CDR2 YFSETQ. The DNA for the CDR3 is TGCGCCAGTCGAAGGGATGAGAACACTGAAGCTTTCTTT. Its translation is CASRRDENTEAFF.

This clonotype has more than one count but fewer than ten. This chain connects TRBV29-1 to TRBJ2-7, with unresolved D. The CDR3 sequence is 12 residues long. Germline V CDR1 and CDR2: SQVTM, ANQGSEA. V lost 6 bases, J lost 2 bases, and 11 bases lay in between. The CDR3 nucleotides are TGCAGCGTACAGTCTCCGACCTACGAGCAGTACTTC. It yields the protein CSVQSPTYEQYF.

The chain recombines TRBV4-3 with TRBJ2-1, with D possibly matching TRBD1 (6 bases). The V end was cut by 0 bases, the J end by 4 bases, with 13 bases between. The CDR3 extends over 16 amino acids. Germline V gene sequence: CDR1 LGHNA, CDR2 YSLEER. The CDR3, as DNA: TGCGCCAGCAGCCAAGATCTCCGACAGGATTACAATGAGCAGTTCTTC. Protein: CASSQDLRQDYNEQFF.

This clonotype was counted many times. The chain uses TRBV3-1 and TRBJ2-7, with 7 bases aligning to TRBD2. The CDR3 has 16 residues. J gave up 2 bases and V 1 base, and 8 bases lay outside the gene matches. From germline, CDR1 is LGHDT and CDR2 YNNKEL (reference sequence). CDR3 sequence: CASSQVRGRPPYEQYF. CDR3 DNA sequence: TGTGCCAGCAGCCAAGTTCGCGGGAGACCTCCCTACGAGCAGTACTTC.

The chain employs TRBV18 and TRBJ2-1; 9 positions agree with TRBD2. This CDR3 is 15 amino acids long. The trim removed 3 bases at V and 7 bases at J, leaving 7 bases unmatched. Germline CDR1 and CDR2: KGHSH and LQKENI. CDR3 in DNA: TGTGCCAGCTCACCGCGGGAGGGTTCTGGGAATGAGCAGTTCTTC. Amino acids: CASSPREGSGNEQFF.